This T cell receptor beta chain was retrieved from a study of blood T cell repertoires in COVID-19. Study-wide background: Samples came from the United States, Italy and Spain, spanning acute and convalescent COVID-19.

Profiled with immunoSEQ multiplex PCR; TCRdb holds only in-frame clones, not every one. The data hold 200,000 to 300,000 clones, with approximately 89% observed a single time. Membership in each cohort depended on participant-reported clinical history. The sample holds a few counts of this clone. The sample consisted of PBMCs or T cells enriched from blood (not recorded which). The TCR was taken from a middle-aged woman with acute COVID-19.

In DNA, the CDR3 is TGTGCCAGCCACACCGAAGGGGCTAGACCCCTCCACTTT. Encoded protein: CASHTEGARPLHF. V gene TRBV2 combines with J gene TRBJ1-6; D may be TRBD1 (5 bases). The germline CDR1 and CDR2 sequences are SNHLY and FYNNEI. Trimming removed 8 bases at V and 12 bases at J, with 17 bases between. The length of the CDR3 is 13 residues.